The entry that follows covers one T cell receptor beta chain sequence. Germline CDR1 is MGHRA and CDR2 is YSYEKL. The ends lost 4 bases at V and 7 bases at J; junction bases unmatched: 11. This CDR3 contains 15 residues. Recovered Cohort 3 donors showed two negative PCRs, clearance, or symptom resolution. This specimen belongs to a study of blood T cell repertoires in COVID-19. At the level of the study: Some COVID-19 samples were acute and others convalescent; all came from the United States, Italy and Spain. The analysed material was cDNA or gDNA that came from T cells, B-cell-depleted T cells, or PBMCs.

The assay was immunoSEQ multiplex PCR, and TCRdb's table has in-frame clones only and misses some. The profile shows roughly 330,000 clones, around 90% of them singletons. Sequencing input: PBMCs or T cells enriched from blood (not recorded which). The sequence was obtained from a young woman who had recovered from COVID-19. The chain has TRBV4-1 and TRBJ2-3; TRBD2 matches 7 bases. The chain's CDR3 is CASSPHFGGVYTQYF. DNA of the CDR3: TGCGCCAGCAGCCCCCATTTTGGGGGGGTTTATACGCAGTATTTT.